This T cell receptor beta chain was sequenced during a study of blood T cell repertoires in COVID-19. Study summary: Sources were T cells, B-cell-depleted T cells, or PBMCs; the material itself was cDNA or gDNA.

Libraries were prepared by immunoSEQ multiplex PCR; TCRdb keeps only in-frame clonotypes and omits some of them. The table has 40,000 to 60,000 clones, 65% to 90% seen once. The V segment lost 0 bases and the J segment 4 bases; nucleotides outside the gene matches: 8. Germline V lookup: CDR1 LGHNA, CDR2 YNFKEQ. The length of the CDR3 is 17 residues. This clone was found a few times. This rearrangement joins TRBV4-2 to TRBJ1-5; the match to TRBD1 covers 8 bases. Sequencing used peripheral blood. The receptor was derived from a human donor in a cohort sampled during active COVID-19. The CDR3 DNA reads TGTGCCAGCAGCCAAGAAGGAGGACGACAGGGGAATCAGCCCCAGCATTTT. Encoded protein: CASSQEGGRQGNQPQHF.